This T cell receptor (beta chain) is from a study of CD4 T cells in relation to SARS-CoV-2 and coronaviruses. Study overall: Negative control cultures got HIV-1 Nef peptides or no peptide.

J lost 0 bases, V lost 4 bases, and 9 bases had no gene match. Germline loops: CDR1 SGDLS, CDR2 YYNGEE. CDR3 length: 16 amino acids. Findings of the study overall: No donor gave both pre-pandemic and post-infection samples.

Before the COVID-19 pandemic, during about 2011-2019, CD4+ T cells were taken from unexposed donors. Isolation of CD4+ T cells took place after roughly nine days in culture. This clone was observed once. Its specificity is unknown. Only in-frame clones appear in the TCRdb table, and some are missing; sequencing was by immunoSEQ multiplex PCR. The table lists around 26,000 clones, around 78% of them singletons. The rearrangement links TRBV9 to TRBJ1-1; 7 positions agree with TRBD1. The sequenced sample consisted of CD4+ T cells from PBMCs, cultured in vitro. The origin of this receptor is a human donor in good health. The CDR3 DNA sequence: TGTGCCAGCAGCACCCGACAGGGTCCCCTGAACACTGAAGCTTTCTTT. Amino acids: CASSTRQGPLNTEAFF.